This T cell receptor beta chain was sequenced in a study of technical replicates of blood from a handful of donors. Data came from immunoSEQ multiplex PCR; TCRdb stores just in-frame clones and leaves some out. The sample holds nearly 80,000 clones, around nine tenths seen once. The CDR3 is 14 amino acids. Per the germline V gene, CDR1 is SGHRS and CDR2 is YFSETQ. V was cut by 0 bases and J by 2 bases, with 8 bases left in between. The rearrangement links TRBV5-1 to TRBJ2-5; no definite D call. This receptor was obtained from a human donor in good health. The source material was T cells isolated from PBMCs. The CDR3 reads CASSLGPEQETQYF. CDR3 DNA: TGCGCCAGCAGCTTGGGTCCGGAGCAAGAGACCCAGTACTTC.